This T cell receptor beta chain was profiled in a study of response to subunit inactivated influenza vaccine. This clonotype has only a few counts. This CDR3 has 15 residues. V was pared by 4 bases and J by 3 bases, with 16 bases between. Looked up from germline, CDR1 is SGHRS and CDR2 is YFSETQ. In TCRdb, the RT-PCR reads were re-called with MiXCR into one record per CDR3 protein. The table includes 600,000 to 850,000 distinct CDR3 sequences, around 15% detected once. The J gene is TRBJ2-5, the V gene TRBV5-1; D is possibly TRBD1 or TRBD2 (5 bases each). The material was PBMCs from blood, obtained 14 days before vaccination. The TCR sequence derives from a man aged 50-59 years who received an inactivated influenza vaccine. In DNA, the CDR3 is TGCGCCAGCAGCCCGGACACCCTCGGGAAAGAGACCCAGTACTTC. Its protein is CASSPDTLGKETQYF.